This T cell receptor (beta chain) emerged from a study of cytomegalovirus exposure and HLA in healthy donors. Study overall: Prior work identified 120 million or so unique TCR beta sequences in some 180 million T cells. Study-wide results and caveats: Relative to equally common others, HLA-associated TCR beta chains showed greater clonal expansion in a later analysis.

Turning to this clone: Its antigen is currently unknown.

Germline assignment: CDR1 SGHVS and CDR2 FNYEAQ. With V trimmed by 2 bases and J by 3 bases, 4 bases remained unmatched. The CDR3 contains 15 residues. The PCR was carried out with 60 Vbeta primers and 13 Jbeta primers. Using immunoSEQ multiplex PCR, the repertoire was profiled, and TCRdb retains in-frame clones only, with some absent. The table has 130,000 or so clones, around 77% seen once; the top ten hold approximately 1.2%. The chain has TRBV7-6 and TRBJ2-7; TRBD2 agrees at 10 bases. The sequenced sample consisted of PBMCs. This clonotype was obtained from a man in his fifties in good health and CMV-seronegative. The CDR3 reads CASSLTGTSVYEQYF. In DNA form, the CDR3 reads TGTGCCAGCAGCTTAACCGGGACTAGCGTCTACGAGCAGTACTTC.